Below, 30 T cell receptor beta chains from the same sample are listed, as sequenced in a study of blood T cell repertoires in COVID-19. Measured with immunoSEQ multiplex PCR; TCRdb has only the in-frame clones, and not every one. Of over 50,000 clones detected, 70% to 85% appear once; the ten largest clones hold 14% to 15%. What was sequenced was peripheral blood. These receptors were collected from a human donor in a cohort sampled during active COVID-19.

The rearrangement uses TRBV27 and TRBJ1-2, with 8 bases fitting TRBD1. Losses at the gene ends were 8 bases for V and 8 bases for J; bases not matched to a gene: 7. The germline CDR1 and CDR2 sequences are MNHEY and SMNVEV (reference sequence). The CDR3 contains 12 residues. The CDR3 nucleotides are TGTGCCAGCCAGGGGGCTTCGGGCGGCTACACCTTC. As protein: CASQGASGGYTF.

The V call is TRBV5-7, the J call TRBJ1-2; 8 nucleotides line up with TRBD1. TRBV5-7 is an open reading frame, and its role is uncertain. The CDR3 is 17 residues long. Trimming removed 4 bases from V and 2 bases from J; junction bases left unmatched: 13. CDR3 loop: CASSKIDPGQANYGYTF. CDR3 in DNA: TGTGCCAGCAGCAAAATTGATCCGGGACAGGCAAACTATGGCTACACCTTC.

The gene calls are TRBV6-2 or TRBV6-3 and TRBJ1-5; D gene unclear. Trimming took off 6 bases at V and 5 bases at J, with 11 bases between the two ends. Germline lookup yields CDR1 MNHEY and CDR2 SVGEGT. This CDR3 spans 13 amino acids. CDR3 sequence: CASSALTDQPQHF. The CDR3 nucleotides read TGTGCCAGCAGCGCGCTCACCGATCAGCCCCAGCATTTT.

This clone was picked up a small number of times. This chain joins TRBV5-1 and TRBJ2-7; possible D gene TRBD1, 6 bases. Looked up from germline, CDR1 is SGHRS and CDR2 is YFSETQ. CDR3 length: 12 residues. Trimming shortened V by 2 bases and J by 5 bases, and 8 bases separated the two germline ends. This chain's CDR3 is CASSFAGDEQYF. CDR3 DNA sequence: TGCGCCAGCAGCTTCGCAGGGGACGAGCAGTACTTC.

This clone has just one count. The V call is TRBV3-1 (or the pseudogene TRBV3-2), the J call TRBJ2-2, with 7 bases matching TRBD2. The CDR3 sequence is 15 residues long. CDR1 and CDR2 (germline): LGHDT, YNNKEL (reference sequence). V shed 1 base, J shed 5 bases, and the junction held 4 bases outside the gene matches. CDR3 residues: CASSQGLRGTGELFF. CDR3 nucleotides: TGTGCCAGCAGCCAAGGCTTGCGGGGGACCGGGGAGCTGTTTTTT.

The CDR3 protein is CASSLVVGEDTQYF. DNA for the CDR3: TGTGCCAGCAGCTTAGTTGTGGGAGAAGATACGCAGTATTTT. V gene TRBV7-9 combines with J gene TRBJ2-3, with D possibly matching TRBD2 (5 bases). CDR1 is SEHNR, CDR2 FQNEAQ, per germline (reference sequence). V shed 1 base and J shed 5 bases, with 10 bases lying between them. CDR3 length: 14 residues.

The V and J genes are TRBV19 and TRBJ1-1; TRBD1 aligns across 9 bases. Unmatched junction bases numbered 3, after V lost 3 bases and J lost 1 base. This CDR3 contains 15 residues. The germline V gene has CDR1 LNHDA and CDR2 SQIVND (reference sequence). The CDR3 nucleotides read TGTGCCAGTAGTATCGGGACAGGGACGAACACTGAAGCTTTCTTT. It specifies CASSIGTGTNTEAFF. The full variable domain, with the rest looked up from reference TRBV19 and TRBJ1-1, is DGGITQSPKYLFRKEGQNVTLSCEQNLNHDAMYWYRQDPGQGLRLIYYSQIVNDFQKGDIAEGYSVSREKKESFPLTVTSAQKNPTAFYLCASSIGTGTNTEAFFGQGTRLTVV.

The chain couples TRBV10-3 to TRBJ1-3; 8 bases map to TRBD1. The CDR3 runs to 17 residues. The ends lost 4 bases at V and 5 bases at J; junction bases unmatched: 13. Germline loops: CDR1 ENHRY, CDR2 SYGVKD. The CDR3 DNA reads as TGTGCCATCAGTGGACGTGACAGGGGACGAACCAGAAACACCATATATTTT. Translation: CAISGRDRGRTRNTIYF.

The CDR3 protein is CASSLDPGIYEQYF. CDR3 nucleotide sequence: TGTGCCAGCAGCTTAGATCCGGGGATTTACGAGCAGTACTTC. The chain links TRBV7-2 to TRBJ2-7; weak D call: TRBD2 (5 bases). Trimming took off 1 base at V and 4 bases at J, with 11 bases between the two ends. The CDR3 has 14 amino acids. Germline V gene sequence: CDR1 SGHTA, CDR2 FQGNSA.

This rearrangement joins TRBV6-4 to TRBJ2-1, with D hard to call. V was trimmed by 2 bases and J by 1 base, leaving 12 bases between them. Germline-derived CDR1 and CDR2 are MRHNA and SNTAGT. The CDR3 loop spans 16 amino acids. The DNA for the CDR3 is TGTGCCAGCAGTGACAGAAGGAAACAGTCCTACAATGAGCAGTTCTTC. Translation: CASSDRRKQSYNEQFF.

The chain couples TRBV6-6 to TRBJ2-1, with TRBD2 matching 9 bases. With V trimmed by 7 bases and J by 5 bases, 9 bases remained unmatched. The CDR3 has 15 amino acids. Germline values: CDR1 MNHNY, CDR2 SVGAGI (reference sequence). CDR3 DNA: TGTGCCAGCAAGGGGCAGACTAGCGGAAACAATGAGCAGTTCTTC. Its translation is CASKGQTSGNNEQFF.

The gene calls are TRBV10-3 and TRBJ2-1, with D maybe TRBD1 (6 bases). There are 17 residues in the CDR3. Germline V gives CDR1 ENHRY, CDR2 SYGVKD. V lost 5 bases, J lost 3 bases, and 20 bases lay in between. CDR3 in amino acids: CAISHPEGGAHYNEQFF. The CDR3 DNA follows: TGTGCCATCAGTCATCCGGAAGGGGGAGCCCACTACAATGAGCAGTTCTTC.

J is TRBJ2-2 and V is TRBV27, with TRBD1 as a possible D gene (5 bases). V dropped 5 bases and J dropped 4 bases, with 8 bases sitting between them. This CDR3 region has 13 residues. CDR1 is MNHEY and CDR2 is SMNVEV in the germline V gene (reference sequence). CDR3 DNA sequence: TGTGCCAGCAGTGACAGTTTCACCGGGGAGCTGTTTTTT. Translating it yields CASSDSFTGELFF.

The chain links TRBV28 to TRBJ2-5; perhaps TRBD1 as D (5 bases). Between the trimmed V and J ends, which lost 7 bases and 6 bases, there was a span of 15 bases. The germline V gene has CDR1 MDHEN and CDR2 SYDVKM. The CDR3 sequence is 13 residues long. The CDR3 DNA sequence: TGTGCCAGCATCGGCAGGGAAATTCAGACCCAGTACTTC. It translates to CASIGREIQTQYF.

The chain combines TRBV7-9 with TRBJ2-3; a weak D match, TRBD2 (7 bases). CDR1 SEHNR and CDR2 FQNEAQ come from the germline V gene (reference sequence). Trimming pared 4 bases from V and 1 base from J, leaving 12 bases between. The CDR3 sequence is 15 residues long. The chain's CDR3 is CASSSEGGGTDTQYF. For the CDR3, the DNA is TGTGCCAGCAGCTCGGAGGGGGGGGGCACAGATACGCAGTATTTT.

This chain joins TRBV7-2 and TRBJ2-3; 9 bases are a match to TRBD1. The CDR3 runs 16 residues. V was pared by 5 bases and J by 5 bases, with 11 bases of the junction left unmatched. CDR1 and CDR2 from the germline V gene are SGHTA and FQGNSA. CDR3 nucleotides: TGTGCCAGCAGCATTCACAGGGGGCGCGTGATAGATACGCAGTATTTT. Translating gives CASSIHRGRVIDTQYF. Full variable domain (remainder filled in from reference TRBV7-2 and TRBJ2-3): GAGVSQSPSNKVTEKGKDVELRCDPISGHTALYWYRQSLGQGLEFLIYFQGNSAPDKSGLPSDRFSAERTGGSVSTLTIQRTQQEDSAVYLCASSIHRGRVIDTQYFGPGTRLTVL.

The V call is TRBV5-1, the J call TRBJ2-6; 14 bases align to TRBD2. Germline V gene sequence: CDR1 SGHRS, CDR2 YFSETQ. V lost 4 bases to trimming and J lost 4 bases; unmatched junction nucleotides: 10. The CDR3 sequence is 19 residues long. The CDR3 DNA reads TGCGCCAGCAGCGTGGGAGGACTAGCGGGAGGAGCCGGGGCCAACGTCCTGACTTTC. Its protein product is CASSVGGLAGGAGANVLTF.

The chain recombines TRBV6-1 with TRBJ2-7; no definite D call. The V gene lost 3 bases and the J gene lost 3 bases, with 6 bases spanning the gap. Germline V gene sequence: CDR1 MNHNS, CDR2 SASEGT. The CDR3 runs to 12 residues. In DNA, the CDR3 is TGTGCCAGCAGTGACCAAAACTACGAGCAGTACTTC. Translation: CASSDQNYEQYF.

The chain uses TRBV9 and TRBJ2-7, with TRBD1 identical over 8 bases. The CDR3 consists of 13 residues. After removal of 3 bases from V and 5 bases from J, the junction contained 4 bases not matched to a gene. CDR1 and CDR2 (germline): SGDLS, YYNGEE. The CDR3 coding sequence is TGTGCCAGCAGCGAGGACAGGGTGGACGAGCAGTACTTC. It specifies CASSEDRVDEQYF.

This chain joins TRBV7-9 and TRBJ2-1, with 10 bases identical to TRBD2. Germline V lookup: CDR1 SEHNR, CDR2 FQNEAQ (reference sequence). V trimming: 11 bases; J trimming: 7 bases; junction bases outside the gene matches: 17. This CDR3 has 16 residues. The DNA of the CDR3 is TGTGCCGGACAGCGGGAGGGGAAGGGCGTTGGAAATGAGCAGTTCTTC. This translates into CAGQREGKGVGNEQFF.

This clone has a handful of counts. The V and J genes are TRBV19 and TRBJ1-6; 7 bases fit TRBD1. The CDR3 length is 16 residues. Germline CDR1 and CDR2: LNHDA and SQIVND (reference sequence). Trimming cost V 3 bases and J 9 bases; bases outside gene matches: 11. The CDR3 spells CASSISGQGDGSPLHF. CDR3 nucleotides: TGTGCCAGTAGTATTTCTGGGCAGGGGGATGGTTCACCCCTCCACTTT. The variable domain in full, with the rest retrieved from reference TRBV19 and TRBJ1-6, is DGGITQSPKYLFRKEGQNVTLSCEQNLNHDAMYWYRQDPGQGLRLIYYSQIVNDFQKGDIAEGYSVSREKKESFPLTVTSAQKNPTAFYLCASSISGQGDGSPLHFGNGTRLTVT.

The rearrangement links TRBV28 to TRBJ1-4; TRBD1 agrees at 7 bases. CDR1 is MDHEN, CDR2 SYDVKM, per germline. With V trimmed by 7 bases and J by 9 bases, 11 bases remained unmatched. The CDR3 is made up of 14 amino acids. The CDR3 loop is CASTRQGTRKKLFF. CDR3 in DNA: TGTGCCAGCACTCGACAGGGAACGCGGAAAAAACTGTTTTTT.

This chain links TRBV24-1 with TRBJ1-2; 9 nucleotides align to TRBD1. CDR3 length: 16 amino acids. J was trimmed by 7 bases and V by 2 bases; bases with no gene match: 10. The V gene's germline CDR1 is KGHDR and CDR2 SFDVKD. The CDR3 reads CATSDSLGTGISGYTF. The DNA for the CDR3 is TGTGCCACCAGTGATTCCCTTGGGACAGGGATTAGTGGCTACACCTTC.

This rearrangement joins TRBV7-8 to TRBJ2-7; 9 bases are a match to TRBD1. Germline V CDR1 and CDR2: SGHVS, FQNEAQ. The CDR3 is 16 residues long. The ends lost 4 bases at V and 5 bases at J; junction bases unmatched: 12. CDR3 in DNA: TGTGCCAGCAGCTCGTACGGGACAGGGATTGCGAACGAGCAGTACTTC. Protein: CASSSYGTGIANEQYF.

The CDR3 loop is CASSQDSGYGYTF. The CDR3 DNA follows: TGTGCCAGCAGCCAAGATTCGGGCTATGGCTACACCTTC. The chain joins TRBV3-1 (or the pseudogene TRBV3-2) to TRBJ1-2, with no clear D. The V end lost 0 bases, the J end lost 4 bases, and 6 bases lay between the germline ends. Germline-derived CDR1 and CDR2 are LGHDT and YNNKEL (reference sequence). The CDR3 sequence is 13 residues long.

A remark on this clone: Other DNA variants within this sample encode the same CDR3. This chain connects TRBV5-4 to TRBJ1-1; D is uncertain. This CDR3 has 16 amino acids. Trimming removed 0 bases from V and 0 bases from J, with 12 bases in between. The V gene's germline CDR1 is SGHNT and CDR2 YYREEE (reference sequence). CDR3 protein: CASSLGGEELNTEAFF. In DNA form, the CDR3 reads TGTGCCAGCAGCTTGGGAGGTGAAGAGTTGAACACTGAAGCTTTCTTT.

V gene TRBV3-1 (or the pseudogene TRBV3-2) combines with J gene TRBJ2-3; the match to TRBD1 covers 7 bases. The CDR3 extends over 14 amino acids. Germline values: CDR1 LGHDT, CDR2 YNNKEL (reference sequence). V lost 5 bases, J lost 3 bases, and 5 bases stayed unmatched. CDR3 sequence (DNA): TGTGCCAGCAGCGAAAGGGGGCTAACAGATACGCAGTATTTT. The encoded protein is CASSERGLTDTQYF.

The chain has TRBV5-6 and TRBJ1-2; tentative D call: TRBD1 (5 bases). CDR1 SGHDT and CDR2 YYEEEE come from the germline V gene. The CDR3 has 13 amino acids. Trimming stripped 3 bases from V and 4 bases from J, with 10 bases between. CDR3: CASSSGQPYGYTF. CDR3 bases: TGTGCCAGCAGCTCAGGGCAGCCCTATGGCTACACCTTC. The full variable domain, its missing parts supplied by reference TRBV5-6 and TRBJ1-2, is DAGVTQSPTHLIKTRGQQVTLRCSPKSGHDTVSWYQQALGQGPQFIFQYYEEEERQRGNFPDRFSGHQFPNYSSELNVNALLLGDSALYLCASSSGQPYGYTFGSGTRLTVV.

The genes are TRBV6-5 and TRBJ1-4; D perhaps matches TRBD1 (5 bases). The V gene's germline CDR1 is MNHEY and CDR2 SVGAGI. With 6 bases removed from V and 0 bases from J, the gap between germline ends came to 11 bases. CDR3 length: 15 residues. CDR3 residues: CASSRDSSTNEKLFF. CDR3 in DNA: TGTGCCAGCAGCAGAGACAGCTCAACTAATGAAAAACTGTTTTTT.

There are a few counts of this clone. The chain uses TRBV30 and TRBJ1-6, with D tentatively TRBD1 (6 bases). Germline CDR1 and CDR2: GTSNPN and SVGIG (reference sequence). The V end lost 3 bases, the J end lost 6 bases, and 12 bases lay between the germline ends. The length of the CDR3 is 14 residues. CDR3 region: CAWRYRVGNSPLHF. CDR3 bases: TGTGCCTGGAGGTACAGGGTGGGTAATTCACCCCTCCACTTT. The entire variable domain, with the rest obtained from reference TRBV30 and TRBJ1-6, is as follows: SQTIHQWPATLVQPVGSPLSLECTVEGTSNPNLYWYRQAAGRGLQLLFYSVGIGQISSEVPQNLSASRPQDRQFILSSKKLLLSDSGFYLCAWRYRVGNSPLHFGNGTRLTVT.